The text below deals with one TCR beta chain. The data are from a study of blood T cells in healthy people across ages. The CDR3 contains 17 residues. The germline CDR1 and CDR2 sequences are MNHEY and SVGAGI. Germline trimming cut 0 bases from V and 4 bases from J; bases unmatched to any gene: 9. For the second PCR, which ran for about 7 to 12 cycles, a sample-barcoded 5' primer and a J-beta primer mix were used. Every sample returned 2.5 million or more CDR3-containing paired-end reads. TCRdb itself ran the 5' RACE reads through MiXCR, one entry per CDR3 protein. The sample lists hundreds of thousands of distinct CDR3 sequences, about 54% seen once, with 30% to 45% in the top ten.

The chain carries TRBV6-5 and TRBJ2-3; TRBD2 agrees at 8 bases. The material sequenced was blood. This clonotype was sampled from a man aged 60-69 years in good health. This CDR3 is CASSYSGGLGRSDTQYF. The CDR3 nucleotides are TGTGCCAGCAGTTACTCTGGGGGACTAGGGCGTTCAGATACGCAGTATTTT.